Listed here are 18 T cell receptor beta chains from one sample, sequenced in a study of CD8+ T cells in alopecia areata. The authors extracted RNA and reverse transcribed it into cDNA as the sequencing template. Clones were sequenced by immunoSEQ multiplex PCR, and TCRdb holds only the in-frame ones, with some missing. Of about 180,000 clones detected, over 55% appear once; the ten largest clones hold 1.5% to 2%. The material sequenced was CD4+ T cells sorted from blood, taken at week 0. These receptors were collected from a human donor with alopecia areata.

This clone turned up a few times. This chain connects TRBV5-4 to TRBJ2-1; 9 nucleotides match TRBD2. Unmatched junction bases numbered 10, after V lost 4 bases and J lost 8 bases. Germline CDR1 SGHNT, CDR2 YYREEE (reference sequence). The CDR3 runs 15 residues. The CDR3 region is CASSKAGGLSDEQFF. CDR3 sequence (DNA): TGTGCCAGCAGCAAAGCGGGGGGCCTTAGTGATGAGCAGTTCTTC.

This sequence joins TRBV19 and TRBJ2-7, with 8 bases aligning to TRBD2. Germline loops: CDR1 LNHDA, CDR2 SQIVND (reference sequence). Germline trimming cut 5 bases from V and 1 base from J; bases unmatched to any gene: 7. This CDR3 comprises 15 residues. CDR3 sequence: CASSVSGAASYEQYF. In DNA form, the CDR3 reads TGTGCCAGTAGTGTTAGCGGGGCAGCATCCTACGAGCAGTACTTC. The full variable domain, in which reference TRBV19 and TRBJ2-7 provide the parts outside the CDR3, is DGGITQSPKYLFRKEGQNVTLSCEQNLNHDAMYWYRQDPGQGLRLIYYSQIVNDFQKGDIAEGYSVSREKKESFPLTVTSAQKNPTAFYLCASSVSGAASYEQYFGPGTRLTVT.

This clone has only a few counts. The genes are TRBV12-5 and TRBJ2-7, with a possible D match to TRBD2 (6 bases). Germline assignment: CDR1 LGHNT and CDR2 FRNRAP. The CDR3 is 13 amino acids. Deletions cut 7 bases from V and 2 bases from J, with 12 bases between. CDR3 DNA sequence: TGTGCTAGTGCCCGACTAGACCCCTACGAGCAGTACTTC. Translating it yields CASARLDPYEQYF.

The chain has TRBV29-1 and TRBJ1-1; the match to TRBD1 covers 7 bases. The CDR3 is 12 amino acids. Per the germline V gene, CDR1 is SQVTM and CDR2 is ANQGSEA. J was trimmed by 7 bases and V by 3 bases; bases with no gene match: 5. CDR3 DNA sequence: TGCAGCGTTGAGGGAGGACAGGTTGAAGCTTTCTTT. It is translated as CSVEGGQVEAFF.

This clone turned up a few times. The chain recombines TRBV7-6 with TRBJ2-2; 10 nucleotides align to TRBD1. V shed 5 bases and J 6 bases; nucleotides not matched to a gene: 9. The CDR3 covers 16 residues. Germline assignment: CDR1 SGHVS and CDR2 FNYEAQ. CDR3: CASSLRQGARAGELFF. The DNA for the CDR3 is TGTGCCAGCAGCCTCCGACAGGGGGCTAGGGCCGGGGAGCTGTTTTTT.

This clone was seen repeatedly, ten times or more. The CDR3 DNA reads as TGCGCCAGCGGGGCCAGCGGTAGCTCCTACGAGCAGTACTTC. Its protein is CASGASGSSYEQYF. The chain links TRBV5-1 to TRBJ2-7, with D perhaps being TRBD1 or TRBD2 (5 bases each). The CDR3 consists of 14 residues. The V end was cut by 7 bases, the J end by 0 bases, with 14 bases between. Germline V CDR1 and CDR2: SGHRS, YFSETQ.

This clone was observed a handful of times. V usage is TRBV5-1 and J usage is TRBJ2-3; D uncertain. The CDR3 runs 14 residues. CDR1 and CDR2 (germline): SGHRS, YFSETQ. V lost 0 bases and J lost 2, with 7 bases in between. The CDR3 coding sequence is TGCGCCAGCAGCTTGGACCTTACCACAGATACGCAGTATTTT. It translates to CASSLDLTTDTQYF.

The genes are TRBV30 and TRBJ1-2, with D perhaps matching TRBD1 (6 bases). Per the germline V gene, CDR1 is GTSNPN and CDR2 is SVGIG (reference sequence). The V and J ends lost 5 bases and 2 bases respectively, with 12 bases between them. This CDR3 has 13 amino acids. The CDR3 nucleotides read TGTGCCTGGTCCCAGGGGCGGAACTATGGCTACACCTTC. Translating it yields CAWSQGRNYGYTF.

The rearrangement joins TRBV2 to TRBJ1-1; D not certain. The V gene's germline CDR1 is SNHLY and CDR2 FYNNEI. V gave up 6 bases and J gave up 11 bases, with 22 bases separating them. CDR3 length: 14 residues. CDR3 in amino acids: CASRRKEVGSGAFF. The CDR3, as DNA: TGTGCCAGCAGACGGAAAGAAGTGGGCTCTGGGGCTTTCTTT. Full variable domain (outside the CDR3, taken from reference TRBV2 and TRBJ1-1): EPEVTQTPSHQVTQMGQEVILRCVPISNHLYFYWYRQILGQKVEFLVSFYNNEISEKSEIFDDQFSVERPDGSNFTLKIRSTKLEDSAMYFCASRRKEVGSGAFFGQGTRLTVV.

The rearrangement links TRBV18 to TRBJ2-1, with D unclear. CDR1 is KGHSH, CDR2 LQKENI, per germline. With 6 bases removed from V and 0 bases from J, the gap between germline ends came to 12 bases. The CDR3 runs 15 residues. This chain's CDR3 is CASSPTRSSYNEQFF. The CDR3 bases are TGTGCCAGCTCCCCGACAAGGTCCTCCTACAATGAGCAGTTCTTC.

This clone has only a few counts. The genes are TRBV11-2 and TRBJ2-1; a weak D match, TRBD1 (5 bases). V was cut by 1 base and J by 7 bases, with 14 bases left in between. This CDR3 has 15 amino acids. Germline V gives CDR1 SGHAT, CDR2 FQNNGV. The CDR3 here is CASSLARGLQNEQFF. Here the CDR3 DNA reads TGTGCCAGCAGCTTAGCAAGGGGTTTGCAAAATGAGCAGTTCTTC.

The chain recombines TRBV4-3 with TRBJ2-1; D might be TRBD1 or TRBD2, each matching 5 bases. Trimming pared 0 bases from V and 4 bases from J, leaving 13 bases between. Germline lookup yields CDR1 LGHNA and CDR2 YSLEER. The CDR3 has 16 residues. The CDR3 nucleotides are TGCGCCAGCAGCCAAGATATTCGGGGCCCATACAATGAGCAGTTCTTC. This codes for CASSQDIRGPYNEQFF.

The rearrangement joins TRBV29-1 to TRBJ2-7; D is undetermined. V lost 7 bases and J 1 base, leaving 14 bases between the germline ends. From germline, CDR1 is SQVTM and CDR2 ANQGSEA. The CDR3 is 13 residues long. This chain's CDR3 is CSACLGSSYEQYF. The CDR3 DNA reads as TGCAGCGCCTGTTTGGGCAGTTCCTACGAGCAGTACTTC.

This chain uses TRBV30 with TRBJ1-2; no definite D call. This CDR3 comprises 14 residues. Germline V gene lookup returns CDR1 GTSNPN and CDR2 SVGIG (reference sequence). CDR3 in amino acids: CASRRAGRNYGYTF. CDR3 in DNA: TGTGCTTCACGACGGGCCGGCCGTAACTATGGCTACACCTTC. Complete variable domain (other parts from reference TRBV30 and TRBJ1-2): SQTIHQWPATLVQPVGSPLSLECTVEGTSNPNLYWYRQAAGRGLQLLFYSVGIGQISSEVPQNLSASRPQDRQFILSSKKLLLSDSGFYLCASRRAGRNYGYTFGSGTRLTVV.

The V and J genes are TRBV29-1 and TRBJ1-6; D is possibly TRBD1 (5 bases). This CDR3 comprises 13 residues. CDR1 and CDR2 from the germline V gene are SQVTM and ANQGSEA. Trimming took 4 bases from V and 9 from J, leaving 13 bases between them. CDR3 in amino acids: CSVASDGGSPLHF. CDR3 DNA: TGCAGCGTTGCCTCCGATGGGGGTTCACCCCTCCACTTT.

This clone came up a few times. Other DNA sequences in the sample encode the same CDR3. DNA for the CDR3: TGCGCCAGCAGCCTGGGACAGCAAGAGACCCAGTACTTC. Translation: CASSLGQQETQYF. The V gene is TRBV5-1, the J gene TRBJ2-5; 7 bases are shared with TRBD1. The V and J ends lost 4 bases and 2 bases, in that order; junction bases with no gene match: 2. This CDR3 is 13 amino acids long. Germline CDR1 is SGHRS and CDR2 is YFSETQ.

V usage is TRBV30 and J usage is TRBJ1-5; a weak D match, TRBD1 (5 bases). The germline V and J ends were trimmed by 0 bases and 5 bases, with 11 bases remaining between them. From germline, CDR1 is GTSNPN and CDR2 SVGIG (reference sequence). CDR3 length equals 14 residues. The CDR3 sequence is CAWSVRPGDQPQHF. In DNA form, the CDR3 reads TGTGCCTGGAGTGTACGACCGGGGGATCAGCCCCAGCATTTT.

This chain uses TRBV19 with TRBJ1-5, with D perhaps TRBD1 (5 bases). Germline V gives CDR1 LNHDA, CDR2 SQIVND (reference sequence). V lost 4 bases and J 7 bases, leaving 17 bases between the germline ends. CDR3 length: 15 residues. CDR3 region: CASSTLQGKGQPQHF. In nucleotides, the CDR3 is TGTGCCAGTAGTACCCTCCAGGGAAAGGGCCAGCCCCAGCATTTT.